Listed here are 28 T cell receptor beta chains from one sample, sequenced in a study of CD4+ T cells in melanoma. Sequencing used immunoSEQ multiplex PCR; TCRdb keeps in-frame clones, though not all of them. The sample records 12,000 to 15,000 clones, about three quarters being singletons. The sample consisted of cells from a culture (not recorded whether cultured in vitro). The receptors here all came from a human donor with melanoma.

The CDR3 DNA sequence: TGTGCCAGCAGCGCCGGACAGGGGCCCACAGATACGCAGTATTTT. Its protein product is CASSAGQGPTDTQYF. V and J are TRBV9 and TRBJ2-3; 9 bases are shared with TRBD1. J was trimmed by 2 bases and V by 3 bases; bases with no gene match: 4. Germline V CDR1 and CDR2: SGDLS, YYNGEE. The CDR3 is made up of 15 amino acids.

This clone was observed a few times. The chain is built from TRBV7-9 and TRBJ2-7, with a tentative D call TRBD2 (6 bases). CDR3 length equals 14 residues. V dropped 4 bases and J dropped 0 bases, with 10 bases sitting between them. The germline V gene has CDR1 SEHNR and CDR2 FQNEAQ (reference sequence). The CDR3 here is CASSSQDYSYEQYF. In DNA form, the CDR3 reads TGTGCCAGCAGCTCCCAGGACTACTCCTACGAGCAGTACTTC.

This sequence joins TRBV18 and TRBJ1-2; D is perhaps TRBD1 (6 bases). Germline V gene sequence: CDR1 KGHSH, CDR2 LQKENI. Deletions cut 3 bases from V and 2 bases from J, with 10 bases between. This CDR3 region has 14 residues. The CDR3 DNA is TGTGCCAGCTCACCTTGGACAGCAAACTATGGCTACACCTTC. Its protein is CASSPWTANYGYTF.

CDR3 coding DNA: TGCGCCAGCAGCTTTGGGACCAAATCCGGGGAGCTGTTTTTT. It translates to CASSFGTKSGELFF. The chain joins TRBV5-1 to TRBJ2-2; either TRBD1 or TRBD2 may fit D (5 bases each). The CDR3 covers 14 residues. In germline, CDR1 is SGHRS, CDR2 YFSETQ. The germline V and J ends were trimmed by 2 bases and 6 bases, with 11 bases remaining between them.

This clone has only a few counts. The CDR3, as DNA: TGTGCCAGCAAACTTGCCCTCAATTCACCCCTCCACTTT. Amino acid sequence: CASKLALNSPLHF. The chain has TRBV2 and TRBJ1-6, with D unresolved. This CDR3 is built from 13 residues. Germline V lookup: CDR1 SNHLY, CDR2 FYNNEI. Trimming removed 7 bases from V and 7 bases from J, with 11 bases in between.

J is TRBJ2-5 and V is TRBV7-9; D ambiguous. The CDR3 is made up of 12 amino acids. Per the germline V gene, CDR1 is SEHNR and CDR2 is FQNEAQ (reference sequence). Trimming pared 4 bases from V and 7 bases from J, leaving 10 bases between. CDR3 amino acids: CASSSDARTQYF. The CDR3 DNA reads as TGTGCCAGCAGCTCGGACGCTCGGACCCAGTACTTC.

This clone was seen more than once but under ten times. The chain combines TRBV9 with TRBJ2-2, with 9 bases aligning to TRBD1. In germline, CDR1 is SGDLS, CDR2 YYNGEE. The CDR3 is 17 residues long. With V trimmed by 3 bases and J by 4 bases, 10 bases remained unmatched. As DNA, the CDR3 is TGTGCCAGCAGCGGACAGGCCGGGACAGGGCCCACCGGGGAGCTGTTTTTT. Encoded protein: CASSGQAGTGPTGELFF.

In this sample, this clone turned up once. The rearrangement links TRBV14 to TRBJ1-1; D uncertain. The V gene's germline CDR1 is SGHDN and CDR2 FVKESK. There are 15 residues in the CDR3. V was pared by 3 bases and J by 4 bases, with 15 bases between. The CDR3 bases are TGTGCCAGCAGCCAGGGCTCCTCCGGTGGCACTGAAGCTTTCTTT. This encodes CASSQGSSGGTEAFF.

The V and J genes are TRBV6-5 and TRBJ1-1; no reliable D call. The CDR3 is 13 amino acids. Germline CDR1 is MNHEY and CDR2 is SVGAGI. V lost 2 bases and J 2 bases, leaving 6 bases between the germline ends. CDR3 region: CASSYVSNTEAFF. The CDR3 DNA reads as TGTGCCAGCAGTTACGTTTCAAACACTGAAGCTTTCTTT.

The rearrangement links TRBV21-1 to TRBJ2-2. TRBV21-1 is classified as a pseudogene. This CDR3 is 17 amino acids long. The DNA of the CDR3 is TGTGCCAGCAGCAAAGGGGTCGGGACCCCTGACGCCGGGGAGCTGTTTTTT. This gives the protein CASSKGVGTPDAGELFF.

The rearrangement links TRBV6-1 to TRBJ2-5, with D perhaps matching TRBD2 (7 bases). The CDR3 consists of 14 residues. Trimming cost V 6 bases and J 4 bases, with 15 bases left between them. Per the germline V gene, CDR1 is MNHNS and CDR2 is SASEGT. In nucleotides, the CDR3 is TGTGCCAGCAGGCGCGCGGGGGCAGGAGAGACCCAGTACTTC. It translates to CASRRAGAGETQYF.

This sequence joins TRBV6-6 and TRBJ1-5, with D uncertain. This CDR3 region has 13 residues. Trimming pared 3 bases from V and 4 bases from J, leaving 7 bases between. Germline V gene sequence: CDR1 MNHNY, CDR2 SVGAGI (reference sequence). CDR3 loop: CASSYTSNQPQHF. The DNA of the CDR3 is TGTGCCAGCAGTTATACCTCTAATCAGCCCCAGCATTTT.

This CDR3 is CASSRQGAEVDTQYF. The DNA for the CDR3 is TGCGCCAGCAGCCGTCAGGGGGCTGAAGTAGATACGCAGTATTTT. The chain has TRBV5-1 and TRBJ2-3; 8 bases are shared with TRBD1. Trimming took 4 bases from V and 5 from J; bases not matched to a gene: 9. From germline, CDR1 is SGHRS and CDR2 YFSETQ. The CDR3 covers 15 residues.

The chain links TRBV15 to TRBJ2-1; tentative D call: TRBD2 (5 bases). This CDR3 spans 14 amino acids. Germline V gene data show CDR1 as LNHNV and CDR2 as YYDKDF (reference sequence). Trimming took off 6 bases at V and 5 bases at J, with 14 bases between the two ends. CDR3 bases: TGTGCCACCAGTCCGGACCGGCGGGACAATGAGCAGTTCTTC. Its protein product is CATSPDRRDNEQFF.

In this sample, this clone turned up once. The chain links TRBV30 to TRBJ2-1, with 13 bases identical to TRBD2. Germline V lookup: CDR1 GTSNPN, CDR2 SVGIG (reference sequence). The V and J ends lost 5 bases and 0 bases, in that order; junction bases with no gene match: 10. The CDR3 consists of 18 residues. CDR3 loop: CAWGTSGEGTSSYNEQFF. CDR3 sequence (DNA): TGTGCCTGGGGGACTAGCGGGGAGGGGACGAGCTCCTACAATGAGCAGTTCTTC. Looking up the rest from reference TRBV30 and TRBJ2-1 gives the full variable domain: SQTIHQWPATLVQPVGSPLSLECTVEGTSNPNLYWYRQAAGRGLQLLFYSVGIGQISSEVPQNLSASRPQDRQFILSSKKLLLSDSGFYLCAWGTSGEGTSSYNEQFFGPGTRLTVL.

V usage is TRBV29-1 and J usage is TRBJ1-2; D is unresolved. The CDR3 is made up of 8 amino acids. V was cut by 4 bases and J by 7 bases, with 1 base left in between. The germline V gene encodes CDR1 SQVTM and CDR2 ANQGSEA. CDR3 in DNA: TGCAGCGTTGGTGGCTACACCTTC. Residues: CSVGGYTF.

This clone was observed a few times. The chain recombines TRBV5-4 with TRBJ1-2; no reliable D call. The CDR3 loop spans 18 amino acids. Per the germline V gene, CDR1 is SGHNT and CDR2 is YYREEE (reference sequence). Trimming shortened V by 0 bases and J by 5 bases, and 23 bases separated the two germline ends. CDR3 sequence: CASSLGYLRVPTSYGYTF. The CDR3, as DNA: TGTGCCAGCAGCTTGGGATATCTCCGGGTCCCGACCTCGTATGGCTACACCTTC.

The gene calls are TRBV29-1 and TRBJ1-5; TRBD1 might be the D (6 bases). Germline V gene sequence: CDR1 SQVTM, CDR2 ANQGSEA. V was pared by 6 bases and J by 7 bases, with 19 bases between. CDR3 length: 14 residues. CDR3 bases: TGCAGCGTCGCTTTAGGGGGGGTCCACCAGCCCCAGCATTTT. Its translation: CSVALGGVHQPQHF.

This chain joins TRBV11-3 and TRBJ1-3; D unclear. V lost 4 bases and J lost 0, with 7 bases in between. Germline CDR1 SGHNT, CDR2 YENEEA. CDR3 length equals 14 residues. This chain's CDR3 is CASSSITSGNTIYF. The CDR3 coding sequence is TGTGCCAGCAGCTCTATTACCTCTGGAAACACCATATATTTT.

This clone was seen a few times. CDR3 residues: CATIDRGNEQFF. The CDR3 nucleotides are TGTGCCACTATAGACAGGGGGAATGAGCAGTTCTTC. The chain is built from TRBV19 and TRBJ2-1; 9 bases are a match to TRBD1. Germline CDR1 is LNHDA and CDR2 is SQIVND (reference sequence). V trimming: 10 bases; J trimming: 7 bases; junction bases outside the gene matches: 5. The CDR3 is made up of 12 amino acids.

The chain is built from TRBV7-6 and TRBJ1-3; 7 bases fit TRBD1. CDR3 length: 14 amino acids. Germline CDR1 reads SGHVS; CDR2 reads FNYEAQ. V gave up 4 bases and J gave up 1 base; unmatched junction bases: 1. This CDR3 reads CASSWTGSGNTIYF. The CDR3 DNA reads TGTGCCAGCAGCTGGACAGGATCTGGAAACACCATATATTTT.

The genes are TRBV5-8 and TRBJ2-7; perhaps D is TRBD1 or TRBD2 (5 bases each). Looked up from germline, CDR1 is SGHTS and CDR2 is YDEGEE. V lost 1 base and J lost 3, with 23 bases in between. The CDR3 spans 18 residues. The CDR3: CASSLQVAFRDQNYEQYF. The CDR3, as DNA: TGTGCCAGCAGCTTGCAGGTGGCATTCCGGGACCAAAACTACGAGCAGTACTTC.

This clone was seen more than once but under ten times. This sequence joins TRBV2 and TRBJ2-5; weak D call: TRBD2 (6 bases). The ends were cut back, 8 bases at V and 3 bases at J, with 16 bases in the middle. The germline gives CDR1 SNHLY, CDR2 FYNNEI. The CDR3 extends over 14 amino acids. CDR3 coding DNA: TGTGCCAGCCTCCAGGGAGGCGATGAAGAGACCCAGTACTTC. Amino acids: CASLQGGDEETQYF.

This clone has just one count. The chain employs TRBV11-3 and TRBJ2-7; D is perhaps TRBD2 (5 bases). CDR3 size: 14 residues. Germline-derived CDR1 and CDR2 are SGHNT and YENEEA. Trimming took 1 base from V and 7 from J, leaving 14 bases between them. For the CDR3, the DNA is TGTGCCAGCAGCTTAGCGCACGGGGTGAGTGAGCAGTACTTC. It is translated as CASSLAHGVSEQYF.

The chain has TRBV6-5 and TRBJ1-4, with 9 bases identical to TRBD1. The CDR3 covers 15 residues. Germline V gives CDR1 MNHEY, CDR2 SVGAGI. V shed 5 bases and J 8 bases; nucleotides not matched to a gene: 9. The CDR3 DNA reads TGTGCCAGCAGTCGGGGGACAGGGAAGGTCGAAAAACTGTTTTTT. It is translated as CASSRGTGKVEKLFF.

The sample holds a few counts of this clone. This rearrangement joins TRBV2 to TRBJ1-5; D remains unclear. Germline assignment: CDR1 SNHLY and CDR2 FYNNEI. Deletions cut 0 bases from V and 0 bases from J, with 3 bases between. The CDR3 is 14 residues long. DNA of the CDR3: TGTGCCAGCAGTGAAGCTTATAGCAATCAGCCCCAGCATTTT. Translation gives CASSEAYSNQPQHF.

This chain connects TRBV6-5 to TRBJ2-5, with a tentative D call TRBD1 (5 bases). V lost 0 bases and J 2 bases, leaving 10 bases between the germline ends. The germline gives CDR1 MNHEY, CDR2 SVGAGI. This CDR3 is built from 15 residues. CDR3 nucleotides: TGTGCCAGCAGTTACTCTCCAGGGATACAAGAGACCCAGTACTTC. Encoded protein: CASSYSPGIQETQYF.

This rearrangement joins TRBV5-5 to TRBJ2-2; 10 bases match TRBD2. CDR3 length equals 14 residues. Trimming took 6 bases from V and 9 from J; bases not matched to a gene: 8. Germline CDR1 and CDR2: SGHKS and YYEKEE (reference sequence). CDR3 sequence (DNA): TGTGCCAGCACGGGACTAGCGACGAGGTGGGAGCTGTTTTTT. It translates to CASTGLATRWELFF.